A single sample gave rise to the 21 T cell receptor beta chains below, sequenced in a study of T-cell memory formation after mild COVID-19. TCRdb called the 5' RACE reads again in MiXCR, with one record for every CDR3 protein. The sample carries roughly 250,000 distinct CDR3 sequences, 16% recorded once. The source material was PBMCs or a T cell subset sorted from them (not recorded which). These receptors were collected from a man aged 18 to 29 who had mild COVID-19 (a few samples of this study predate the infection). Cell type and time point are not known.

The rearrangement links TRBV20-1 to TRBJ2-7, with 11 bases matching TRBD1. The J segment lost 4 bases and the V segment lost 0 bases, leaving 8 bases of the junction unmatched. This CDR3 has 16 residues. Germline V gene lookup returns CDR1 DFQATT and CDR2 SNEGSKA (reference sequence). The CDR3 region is CSARDTRTGGGYEQYV. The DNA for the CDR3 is TGCAGTGCTAGAGATACTAGGACAGGGGGCGGGTACGAGCAGTACGTC.

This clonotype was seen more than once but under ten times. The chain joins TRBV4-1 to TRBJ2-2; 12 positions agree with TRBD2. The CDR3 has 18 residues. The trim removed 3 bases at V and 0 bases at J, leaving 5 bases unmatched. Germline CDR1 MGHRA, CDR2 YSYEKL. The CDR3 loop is CASSQQLAGGPNTGELFF. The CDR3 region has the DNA TGCGCCAGCAGCCAGCAACTAGCGGGGGGACCGAACACCGGGGAGCTGTTTTTT.

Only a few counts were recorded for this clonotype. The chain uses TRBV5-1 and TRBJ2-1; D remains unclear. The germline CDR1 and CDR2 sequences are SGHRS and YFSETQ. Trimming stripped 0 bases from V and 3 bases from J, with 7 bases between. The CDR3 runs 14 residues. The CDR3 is CASSLEISYNEQFF. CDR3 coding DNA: TGCGCCAGCAGCTTGGAAATTAGCTACAATGAGCAGTTCTTC.

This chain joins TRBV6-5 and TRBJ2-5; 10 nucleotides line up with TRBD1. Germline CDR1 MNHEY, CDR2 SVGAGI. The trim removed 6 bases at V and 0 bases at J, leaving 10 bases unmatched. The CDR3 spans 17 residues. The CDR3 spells CASSRWRQGADQETQYF. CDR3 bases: TGTGCCAGCAGCCGATGGAGACAGGGGGCCGACCAAGAGACCCAGTACTTC.

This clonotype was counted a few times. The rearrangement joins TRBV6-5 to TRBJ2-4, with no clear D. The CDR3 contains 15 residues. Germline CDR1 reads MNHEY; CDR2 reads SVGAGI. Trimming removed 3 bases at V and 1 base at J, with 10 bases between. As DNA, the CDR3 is TGTGCCAGCAGTTATGGCGTCGGCGCCAAAAACATTCAGTACTTC. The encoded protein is CASSYGVGAKNIQYF.

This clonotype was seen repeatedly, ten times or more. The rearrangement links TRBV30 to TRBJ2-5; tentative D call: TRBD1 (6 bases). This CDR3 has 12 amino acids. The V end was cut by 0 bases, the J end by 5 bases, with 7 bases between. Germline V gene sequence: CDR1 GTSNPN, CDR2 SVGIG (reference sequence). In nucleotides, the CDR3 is TGTGCCTGGAGTGTACAGGGTGAGACCCAGTACTTC. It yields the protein CAWSVQGETQYF.

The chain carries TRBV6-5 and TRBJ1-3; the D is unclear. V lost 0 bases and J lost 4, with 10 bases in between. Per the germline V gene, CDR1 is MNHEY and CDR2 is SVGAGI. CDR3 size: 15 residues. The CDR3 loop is CASSYSLEIGNTIYF. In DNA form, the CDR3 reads TGTGCCAGCAGTTACTCCCTTGAGATAGGAAACACCATATATTTT.

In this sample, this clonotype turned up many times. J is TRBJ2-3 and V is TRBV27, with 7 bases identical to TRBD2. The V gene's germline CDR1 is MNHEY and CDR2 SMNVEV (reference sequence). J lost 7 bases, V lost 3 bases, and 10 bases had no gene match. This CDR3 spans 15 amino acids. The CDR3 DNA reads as TGTGCCAGCAGTTTGTCGGCGGGGGTGCAAAATACGCAGTATTTT. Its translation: CASSLSAGVQNTQYF.

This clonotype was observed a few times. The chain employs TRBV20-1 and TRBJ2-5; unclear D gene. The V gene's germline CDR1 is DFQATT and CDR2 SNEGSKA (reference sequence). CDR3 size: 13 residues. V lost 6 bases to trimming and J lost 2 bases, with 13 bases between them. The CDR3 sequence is CSAWAPEQETQYF. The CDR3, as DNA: TGCAGTGCATGGGCCCCCGAGCAAGAGACCCAGTACTTC.

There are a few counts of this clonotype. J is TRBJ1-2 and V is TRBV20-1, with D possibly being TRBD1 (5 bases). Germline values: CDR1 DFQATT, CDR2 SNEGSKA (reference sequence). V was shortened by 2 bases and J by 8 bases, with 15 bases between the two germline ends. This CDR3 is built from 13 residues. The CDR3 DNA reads TGCAGTGCTAGAAAAGGGGAGTTCTACGGCTACACCTTC. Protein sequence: CSARKGEFYGYTF.

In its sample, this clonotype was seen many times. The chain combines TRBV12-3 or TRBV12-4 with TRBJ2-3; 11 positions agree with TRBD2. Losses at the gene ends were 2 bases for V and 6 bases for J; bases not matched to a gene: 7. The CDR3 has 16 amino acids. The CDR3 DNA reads TGTGCCAGCAGTTTAAGGCTAGCGGGGGGTGGGGATACGCAGTATTTT. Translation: CASSLRLAGGGDTQYF.

CDR3: CASSLALLNTGELFF. DNA for the CDR3: TGCGCCAGCAGCTTGGCCCTACTAAACACCGGGGAGCTGTTTTTT. The chain employs TRBV5-1 and TRBJ2-2; D is unresolved. Trimming pared 0 bases from V and 2 bases from J, leaving 8 bases between. The CDR3 is 15 residues long. Germline V CDR1 and CDR2: SGHRS, YFSETQ.

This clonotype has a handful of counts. CDR3 sequence: CASSLEGTSWGANVLTF. The CDR3 DNA is TGCGCCAGCAGCTTGGAGGGCACCTCTTGGGGGGCCAACGTCCTGACTTTC. This chain links TRBV5-1 with TRBJ2-6, with D unresolved. V was cut by 0 bases and J by 4 bases, with 14 bases left in between. Germline lookup yields CDR1 SGHRS and CDR2 YFSETQ. The CDR3 runs to 17 residues.

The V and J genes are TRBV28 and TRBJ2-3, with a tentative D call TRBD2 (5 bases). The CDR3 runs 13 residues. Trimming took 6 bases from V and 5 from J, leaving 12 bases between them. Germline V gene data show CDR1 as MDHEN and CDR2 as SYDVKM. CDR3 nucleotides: TGTGCCAGCAGAAGGACTGGCAGAGATACGCAGTATTTT. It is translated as CASRRTGRDTQYF.

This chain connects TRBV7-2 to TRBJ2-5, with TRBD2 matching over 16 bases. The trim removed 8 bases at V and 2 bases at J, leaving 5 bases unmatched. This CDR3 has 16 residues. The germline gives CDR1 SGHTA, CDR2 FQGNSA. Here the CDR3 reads CASSKGLAGGQETQYF. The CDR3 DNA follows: TGTGCCAGCTCCAAGGGACTAGCGGGGGGGCAAGAGACCCAGTACTTC. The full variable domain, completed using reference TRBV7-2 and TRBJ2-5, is GAGVSQSPSNKVTEKGKDVELRCDPISGHTALYWYRQSLGQGLEFLIYFQGNSAPDKSGLPSDRFSAERTGGSVSTLTIQRTQQEDSAVYLCASSKGLAGGQETQYFGPGTRLLVL.

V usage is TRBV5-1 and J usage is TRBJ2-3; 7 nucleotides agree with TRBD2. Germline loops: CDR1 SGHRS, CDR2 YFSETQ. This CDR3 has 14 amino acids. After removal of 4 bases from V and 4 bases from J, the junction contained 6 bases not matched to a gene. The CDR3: CASSPGGVPDTQYF. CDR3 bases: TGCGCCAGCAGCCCGGGAGGCGTCCCAGATACGCAGTATTTT.

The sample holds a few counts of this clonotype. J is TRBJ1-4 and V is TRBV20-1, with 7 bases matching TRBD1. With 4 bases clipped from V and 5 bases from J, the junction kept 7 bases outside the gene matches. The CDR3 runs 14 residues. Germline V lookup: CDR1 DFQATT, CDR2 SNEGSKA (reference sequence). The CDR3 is CSATTTGANEKLFF. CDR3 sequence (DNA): TGCAGTGCTACCACTACAGGGGCCAATGAAAAACTGTTTTTT.

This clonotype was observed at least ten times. This CDR3 is CASSLNGTRHGYTF. In nucleotides, the CDR3 is TGTGCCAGCAGTTTAAACGGCACTCGGCATGGCTACACCTTC. The gene calls are TRBV12-3 or TRBV12-4 and TRBJ1-2; D unclear. The CDR3 has 14 amino acids. Trimming stripped 2 bases from V and 6 bases from J, with 13 bases between.

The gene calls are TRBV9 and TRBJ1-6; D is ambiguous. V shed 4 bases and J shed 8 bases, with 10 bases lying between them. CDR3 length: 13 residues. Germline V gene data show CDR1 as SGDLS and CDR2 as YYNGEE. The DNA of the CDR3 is TGTGCCAGCAGCTCCGGGTCGTATTCACCCCTCCACTTT. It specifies CASSSGSYSPLHF.

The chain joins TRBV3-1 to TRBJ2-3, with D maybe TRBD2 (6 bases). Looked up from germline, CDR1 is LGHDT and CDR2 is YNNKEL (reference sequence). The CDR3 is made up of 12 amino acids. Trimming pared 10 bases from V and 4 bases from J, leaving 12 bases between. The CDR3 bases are TGTGCCACCCGGGACTTCTCAGATACGCAGTATTTT. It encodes CATRDFSDTQYF.

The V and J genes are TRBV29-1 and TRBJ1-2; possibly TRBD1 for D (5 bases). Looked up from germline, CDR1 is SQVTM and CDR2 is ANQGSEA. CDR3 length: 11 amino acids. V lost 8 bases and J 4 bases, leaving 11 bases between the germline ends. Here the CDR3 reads CSSDGTYGYTF. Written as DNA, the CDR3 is TGCAGCTCGGACGGGACCTATGGCTACACCTTC. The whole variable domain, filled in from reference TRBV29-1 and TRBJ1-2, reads SAVISQKPSRDICQRGTSLTIQCQVDSQVTMMFWYRQQPGQSLTLIATANQGSEATYESGFVIDKFPISRPNLTFSTLTVSNMSPEDSSIYLCSSDGTYGYTFGSGTRLTVV.